These T cell receptor beta chains were read from a single sample in a study of cytotoxic CD8 clonotypes in ibrutinib-treated CLL. TCRdb's copy holds only in-frame clones and misses some; the assay was immunoSEQ multiplex PCR. The data show approximately 330,000 clones, with about 80% seen just once and 5% to 7% held by the top ten. The sample in question was PBMCs, obtained before ibrutinib treatment. Receptor source: a human donor with chronic lymphocytic leukemia. The CDR3 runs from the conserved cysteine through the conserved F or W. The order of the fields is V gene, D gene, CDR3 protein. A D gene is named only where the DNA matches it firmly.

TRBV7-8 | NA | CASSRNTGNTGELFF
TRBV27 | NA | CASSLLQSGAWGEQFF
TRBV25-1 | NA | CASSPVGFEEKLFF
TRBV4-3 | NA | CASSQDPTGEGGYTF
TRBV13 | NA | CATPRASDGYTF
TRBV11-3 | NA | CASSLRGHTEAFF
TRBV27 | TRBD1 | CAKPTGGGGNQPQHF
TRBV7-6 | TRBD2 | CASSLSLAGGMTNTGELFF
TRBV7-8 | TRBD1 | CASSRDRGEDQPQHF
TRBV28 | NA | CASSFGPGYGYTF
TRBV5-4 | NA | CASSLAGTRSYEQYF
TRBV30 | NA | CAWSNPWGQNYEQYF
TRBV9 | NA | CASSAQGNNYNEQFF
TRBV25-1 | TRBD2 | CASSELGAGEADTQYF
TRBV28 | NA | CASSLSHQGAYSYEQYF
TRBV30 | NA | CAWSTWVGNTGELFF